These 9 T cell receptor beta chains share one sample of origin, sequenced in a study of blood T cells in healthy people across ages. Primed by a sample-barcoded 5' primer and a J-beta primer mix, a second PCR proceeded for 7 to 11 cycles. Via MiXCR, TCRdb re-called the 5' RACE reads, giving one row per CDR3 protein. The sample holds roughly 640,000 distinct CDR3 sequences; approximately 30% are singletons and the top ten take around a sixth. The source material was blood. The source is an elderly woman in good health.

About this clonotype itself: A read error may account for a junction end that differs from germline. The chain employs TRBV24-1 and TRBJ2-5, with D maybe TRBD2 (6 bases). Germline V gene data show CDR1 as KGHDR and CDR2 as SFDVKD. The CDR3 covers 15 residues. CDR3 protein: CAARSDGTQQETQYF. Here the CDR3 DNA reads TGTGCCGCCAGATCAGACGGGACTCAACAAGAGACCCAGTACTTC.

Of note for this clonotype: Being one base from a much bigger clone, this may be a read error. The J gene is TRBJ1-2, the V gene TRBV9; D remains ambiguous. Germline V CDR1 and CDR2: SGDLS, YYNGEE. The CDR3 spans 13 residues. As DNA, the CDR3 is TGTGCCAGCAGCGCGACCCCCACGGGCGGCTGCACCTTC. This encodes CASSATPTGGCTF.

The rearrangement uses TRBV21-1 and TRBJ2-7; TRBD1 is the table's D call, not checked against the DNA. The J call is in doubt because the DNA end fits TRBJ2-5 better. TRBV21-1 is a pseudogene. There are 15 residues in the CDR3. The CDR3 coding sequence is TGTGCCAGCAGTATACCCCGGACAACCGTAGAGACCCAGTACTTC. Its protein is CASSIPRTTVETQYF.

The sample holds many counts of this clonotype. The chain links TRBV20-1 to TRBJ1-6; 9 bases match TRBD1. Germline V gene sequence: CDR1 DFQATT, CDR2 SNEGSKA (reference sequence). V dropped 4 bases and J dropped 7; count of bases not matched to a gene: 2. The CDR3 runs 13 residues. CDR3 sequence: CSAKGQGNSPLHF. The CDR3 DNA sequence: TGCAGTGCTAAGGGACAGGGAAATTCACCCCTCCACTTT.

This chain uses TRBV14 with TRBJ1-1; weak D call: TRBD1 (5 bases). Trimming pared 4 bases from V and 1 base from J, leaving 13 bases between. The CDR3 has 15 residues. Per germline, CDR1 SGHDN and CDR2 FVKESK. CDR3 amino acids: CASSPLQEPNTEAFF. CDR3 bases: TGTGCCAGCAGCCCTTTACAGGAACCGAACACTGAAGCTTTCTTT.

A few counts support this clonotype. A read error may explain this, as a much larger clone is one base away. The rearrangement links TRBV5-1 to TRBJ1-2; 9 bases map to TRBD1. CDR3 length: 14 residues. The germline V gene has CDR1 SGHRS and CDR2 YFSETQ. The J segment lost 8 bases and the V segment lost 3 bases, leaving 8 bases of the junction unmatched. For the CDR3, the DNA is TGCGCCAGCAGCTGTGGGACAGGGAAAGACGGCTACACCTTC. Protein: CASSCGTGKDGYTF.

This clonotype appeared once. The chain employs TRBV7-2 and TRBJ2-5; 10 bases align to TRBD2. The CDR3 extends over 16 amino acids. Trimming took 4 bases from V and 0 from J; bases not matched to a gene: 5. Germline CDR1 reads SGHTA; CDR2 reads FQGNSA. The CDR3 spells CASSSLLAGNQETQYF. As DNA, the CDR3 is TGTGCCAGCAGCTCTCTACTAGCGGGGAACCAAGAGACCCAGTACTTC.

This clonotype showed up many times. This chain joins TRBV5-1 and TRBJ1-1, with TRBD1 identical over 8 bases. Germline trimming cut 6 bases from V and 0 bases from J; bases unmatched to any gene: 10. Looked up from germline, CDR1 is SGHRS and CDR2 is YFSETQ. The CDR3 has 16 residues. CDR3 amino acids: CASTLGAGGLNTEAFF. The CDR3, as DNA: TGCGCCAGCACTTTGGGGGCAGGGGGCTTGAACACTGAAGCTTTCTTT.

The V gene is TRBV20-1, the J gene TRBJ1-3, with D maybe TRBD1 (6 bases). The CDR3 covers 14 residues. V lost 6 bases and J 1 base, leaving 13 bases between the germline ends. Germline assignment: CDR1 DFQATT and CDR2 SNEGSKA (reference sequence). CDR3 DNA sequence: TGCAGTGCGGAGGACAGTCTATCTGGAAACACCATATATTTT. It yields the protein CSAEDSLSGNTIYF.